The 6 T cell receptor beta chains presented below share a single source sample, sequenced in a study of blood T cell repertoires in COVID-19. The table came from immunoSEQ multiplex PCR; TCRdb's copy has only in-frame clones and leaves some out. The table shows under 200,000 clones, with about 88% occurring only once. The sample taken for sequencing was PBMCs or T cells enriched from blood (not recorded which). These TCRs come from a woman in her forties or fifties who had recovered from COVID-19.

J is TRBJ2-7 and V is TRBV23-1; 8 bases fit TRBD1. TRBV23-1 is placed among ORFs of uncertain function. The CDR3 runs to 13 residues. The V gene end was trimmed by 6 bases and the J gene end by 5 bases; junction bases not matched to a gene: 6. For the CDR3, the DNA is TGCGCCAGCAGACCAGGGGGCAGGCACGAGCAGTACTTC. Its protein product is CASRPGGRHEQYF.

The chain combines TRBV5-1 with TRBJ2-1; 12 bases are shared with TRBD2. The germline V gene has CDR1 SGHRS and CDR2 YFSETQ. This CDR3 has 14 residues. The junction had 6 bases not matched to a gene; V was cut back by 0 bases and J by 14 bases. The CDR3 coding sequence is TGCGCCAGCAGCTTGGCAATGACTAGCGGGAGCAAGTTCTTC. It yields the protein CASSLAMTSGSKFF.

J is TRBJ1-3 and V is TRBV27; 8 bases align to TRBD1. Germline CDR1 MNHEY, CDR2 SMNVEV (reference sequence). The CDR3 sequence is 17 residues long. The V and J ends lost 4 bases and 3 bases, in that order; junction bases with no gene match: 11. CDR3 coding DNA: TGTGCCAGCAGTTCCCGTCCGGACAGGGCGATTGGAAACACCATATATTTT. This encodes CASSSRPDRAIGNTIYF.

The V and J genes are TRBV28 and TRBJ1-2, with D possibly being TRBD1 (6 bases). This CDR3 spans 13 amino acids. V gave up 6 bases and J gave up 4 bases, with 12 bases separating them. The germline V gene encodes CDR1 MDHEN and CDR2 SYDVKM. The CDR3 DNA is TGTGCCAGCAGATGGGGGGGGGCCTATGGCTACACCTTC. Residues: CASRWGGAYGYTF.

This clone is a singleton in its sample. The chain has TRBV15 and TRBJ2-7; D perhaps matches TRBD2 (6 bases). Germline V gene sequence: CDR1 LNHNV, CDR2 YYDKDF (reference sequence). The V gene lost 1 base and the J gene lost 1 base, with 11 bases spanning the gap. CDR3 length: 15 residues. Here the CDR3 DNA reads TGTGCCACCAGCAGAGGGCGGGACGCGTCCTACGAGCAGTACTTC. This sequence encodes CATSRGRDASYEQYF.

This chain uses TRBV9 with TRBJ1-4; 7 nucleotides line up with TRBD1. The germline CDR1 and CDR2 sequences are SGDLS and YYNGEE. V gave up 2 bases and J gave up 8 bases; unmatched junction bases: 9. The CDR3 length is 15 residues. The CDR3 spells CASSVGTAGKEKLFF. CDR3 nucleotides: TGTGCCAGCAGCGTGGGGACAGCCGGGAAGGAAAAACTGTTTTTT.